This T cell receptor (beta chain) is drawn from a study of shared clonotypes between healthy human individuals. Background on the study: Aged 18 to 49, the donors were a couple of women and three men.

The study's findings and limits: Clonotype sharing among the donors was expected to vary with sequencing depth.

With V trimmed by 1 base and J by 7 bases, 5 bases remained unmatched. This CDR3 is built from 15 residues. Per germline, CDR1 KGHSH and CDR2 LQKENI. The data were produced by immunoSEQ multiplex PCR, yet TCRdb's version contains in-frame clones alone and is incomplete. The sample has a few million clones, 80% to 95% seen once. All participating donors were Caucasian adults from Nashville, Tennessee. Concerning this clone itself: The antigen is not known.

The chain has TRBV18 and TRBJ2-2; 8 nucleotides line up with TRBD1. This TCR came from a man younger than 35 in good health. Some clones in this sample may be carry-over from other donors' samples. Sequencing was carried out using naive CD4+ T cells from PBMCs. Subset specified: CD45RA+ positively selected. CDR3 sequence (DNA): TGTGCCAGCTCACCACAACAGGGGGTCGGCGGGGAGCTGTTTTTT. As protein: CASSPQQGVGGELFF.